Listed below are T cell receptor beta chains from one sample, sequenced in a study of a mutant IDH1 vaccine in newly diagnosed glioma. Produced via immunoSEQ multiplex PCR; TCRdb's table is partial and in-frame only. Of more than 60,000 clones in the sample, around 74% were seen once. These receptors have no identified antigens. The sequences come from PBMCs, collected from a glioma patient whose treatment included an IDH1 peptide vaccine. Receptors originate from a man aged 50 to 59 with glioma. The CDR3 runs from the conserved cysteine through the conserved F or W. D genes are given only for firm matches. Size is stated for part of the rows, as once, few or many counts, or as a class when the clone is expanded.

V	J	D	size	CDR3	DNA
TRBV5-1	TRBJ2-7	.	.	CASSPGLTYEQYF	TGCGCCAGCAGCCCGGGGCTTACCTACGAGCAGTACTTC
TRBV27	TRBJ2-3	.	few	CASSVRLAGTDTQYF	TGTGCCAGCAGTGTAAGGCTCGCGGGGACGGATACGCAGTATTTT
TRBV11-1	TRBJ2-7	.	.	CASSLERNWIYEQYF	TGTGCCAGCAGCTTAGAACGGAATTGGATCTACGAGCAGTACTTC
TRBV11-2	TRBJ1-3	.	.	CASSLGWSSGNTIYF	TGTGCCAGCAGCTTAGGTTGGAGCTCTGGAAACACCATATATTTT
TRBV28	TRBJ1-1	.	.	CASSFSLARNTEAFF	TGTGCCAGCAGTTTTTCCTTGGCTCGGAACACTGAAGCTTTCTTT
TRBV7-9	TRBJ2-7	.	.	CASSLVMGDNSYEQYF	TGTGCCAGCAGCTTAGTAATGGGGGACAACTCCTACGAGCAGTACTTC
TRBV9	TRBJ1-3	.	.	CASSEISAPSGNTIYF	TGTGCCAGCAGCGAAATTTCCGCGCCCTCTGGAAACACCATATATTTT
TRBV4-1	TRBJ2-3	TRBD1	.	CASSQARSGGADTQYF	TGCGCCAGCAGCCAAGCGAGGTCAGGGGGTGCAGATACGCAGTATTTT
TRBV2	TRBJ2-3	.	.	CASYRDTQYF	TGTGCCAGTTACAGGGATACGCAGTATTTT
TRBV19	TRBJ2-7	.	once	CASSQTGTPREQYF	TGTGCCAGTAGTCAGACGGGGACCCCCCGAGAGCAGTACTTC
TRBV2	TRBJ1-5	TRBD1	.	CASSVRDRGQPQHF	TGTGCCAGCAGTGTCCGGGACAGGGGACAGCCCCAGCATTTT
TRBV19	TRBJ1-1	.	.	CASSHRFAEAFF	TGTGCCAGTAGCCACAGGTTTGCTGAAGCTTTCTTT
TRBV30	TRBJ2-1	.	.	CALSQGSRFHEQFF	TGTGCCTTGTCCCAGGGAAGTAGGTTCCATGAGCAGTTCTTC
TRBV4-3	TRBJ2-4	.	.	CASSQVEGDIQYF	TGCGCCAGCAGCCAAGTTGAGGGGGACATTCAGTACTTC
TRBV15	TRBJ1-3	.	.	CATSRDPDRTGNTIYF	TGTGCCACCAGCAGAGATCCCGACAGAACTGGAAACACCATATATTTT
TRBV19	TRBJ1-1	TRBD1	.	CASSTSTGSLAFF	TGTGCCAGTAGTACCTCGACAGGGTCCCTGGCTTTCTTT
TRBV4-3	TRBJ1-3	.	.	CASSQALTGQLPGNTIYF	TGCGCCAGCAGCCAAGCTCTTACGGGGCAGTTACCGGGAAACACCATATATTTT
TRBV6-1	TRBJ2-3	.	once	CASSDGLVTDTQYF	TGTGCCAGCAGTGATGGGCTTGTCACAGATACGCAGTATTTT
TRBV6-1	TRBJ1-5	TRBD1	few	CASSEARPGQTHQPQHF	TGTGCCAGCAGTGAAGCCCGGCCGGGACAGACTCATCAGCCCCAGCATTTT
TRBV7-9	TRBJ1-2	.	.	CASSLGQSRGDRGYTF	TGTGCCAGCAGCTTAGGACAATCCCGGGGCGATCGGGGCTACACCTTC
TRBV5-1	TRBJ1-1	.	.	CASSLGDSRHTEAFF	TGCGCCAGCAGCTTGGGGGACTCTAGGCACACTGAAGCTTTCTTT
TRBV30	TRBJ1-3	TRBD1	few	CAWSGRGQGWRNTIYF	TGTGCCTGGAGTGGACGGGGACAGGGGTGGAGAAACACCATATATTTT